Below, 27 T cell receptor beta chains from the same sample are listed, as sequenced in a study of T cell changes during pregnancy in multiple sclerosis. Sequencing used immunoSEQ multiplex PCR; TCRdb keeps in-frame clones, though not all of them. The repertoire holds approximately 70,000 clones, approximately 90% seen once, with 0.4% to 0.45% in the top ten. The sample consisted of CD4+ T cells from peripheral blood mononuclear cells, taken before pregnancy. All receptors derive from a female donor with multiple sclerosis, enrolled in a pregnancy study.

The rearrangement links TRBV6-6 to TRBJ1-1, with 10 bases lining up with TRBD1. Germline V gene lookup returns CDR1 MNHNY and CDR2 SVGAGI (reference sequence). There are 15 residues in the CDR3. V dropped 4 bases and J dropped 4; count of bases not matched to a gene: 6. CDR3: CASSFSGTGVTEAFF. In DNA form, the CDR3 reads TGTGCCAGCAGTTTCTCCGGGACAGGGGTCACTGAAGCTTTCTTT.

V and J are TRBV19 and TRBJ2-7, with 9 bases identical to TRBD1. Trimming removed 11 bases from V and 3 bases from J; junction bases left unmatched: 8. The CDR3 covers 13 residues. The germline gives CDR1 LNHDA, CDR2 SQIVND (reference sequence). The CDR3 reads CASSGTGHYEQYF. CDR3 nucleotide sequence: TGTGCCTCCAGTGGGACAGGGCACTACGAGCAGTACTTC. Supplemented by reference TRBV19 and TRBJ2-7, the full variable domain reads DGGITQSPKYLFRKEGQNVTLSCEQNLNHDAMYWYRQDPGQGLRLIYYSQIVNDFQKGDIAEGYSVSREKKESFPLTVTSAQKNPTAFYLCASSGTGHYEQYFGPGTRLTVT.

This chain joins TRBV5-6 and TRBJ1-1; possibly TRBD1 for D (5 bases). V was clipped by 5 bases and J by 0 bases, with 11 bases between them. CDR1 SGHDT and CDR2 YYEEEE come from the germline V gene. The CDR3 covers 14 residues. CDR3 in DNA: TGTGCCAGCAGACCCAGGGAAGTGAACACTGAAGCTTTCTTT. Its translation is CASRPREVNTEAFF.

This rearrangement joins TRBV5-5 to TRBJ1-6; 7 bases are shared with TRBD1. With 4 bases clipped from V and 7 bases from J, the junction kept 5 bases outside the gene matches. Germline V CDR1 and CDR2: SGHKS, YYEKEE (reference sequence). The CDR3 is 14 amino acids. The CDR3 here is CASSPTGVNSPLHF. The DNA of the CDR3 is TGTGCCAGCAGCCCTACAGGGGTAAATTCACCCCTCCACTTT. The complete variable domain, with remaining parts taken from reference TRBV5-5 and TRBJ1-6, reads DAGVTQSPTHLIKTRGQQVTLRCSPISGHKSVSWYQQVLGQGPQFIFQYYEKEERGRGNFPDRFSARQFPNYSSELNVNALLLGDSALYLCASSPTGVNSPLHFGNGTRLTVT.

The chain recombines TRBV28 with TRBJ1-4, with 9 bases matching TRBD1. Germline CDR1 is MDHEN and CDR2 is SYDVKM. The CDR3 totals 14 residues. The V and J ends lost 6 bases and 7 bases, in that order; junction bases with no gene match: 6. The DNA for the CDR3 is TGTGCCAGCAGCCCACAGGGGGCTCGTGAAAAACTGTTTTTT. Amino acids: CASSPQGAREKLFF.

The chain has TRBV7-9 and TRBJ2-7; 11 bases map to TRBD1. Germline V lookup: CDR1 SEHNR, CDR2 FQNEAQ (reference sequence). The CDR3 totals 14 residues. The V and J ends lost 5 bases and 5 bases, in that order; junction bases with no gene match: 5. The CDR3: CASSQGQGGHEQYF. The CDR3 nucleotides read TGTGCCAGCAGCCAGGGACAGGGGGGCCACGAGCAGTACTTC.

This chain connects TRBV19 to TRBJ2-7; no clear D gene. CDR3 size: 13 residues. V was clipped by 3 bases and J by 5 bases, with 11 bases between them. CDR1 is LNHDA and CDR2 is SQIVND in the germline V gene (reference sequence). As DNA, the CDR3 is TGTGCCAGTAGTATTTTTCTGCAGGACGAGCAGTACTTC. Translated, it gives CASSIFLQDEQYF.

The CDR3 spells CATSRGLTGVYEQYF. CDR3 DNA: TGTGCCACCAGCAGAGGGTTAACGGGAGTGTACGAGCAGTACTTC. V and J are TRBV15 and TRBJ2-7; a weak D match, TRBD2 (6 bases). CDR3 length: 15 amino acids. V was cut by 1 base and J by 4 bases, with 14 bases left in between. CDR1 is LNHNV, CDR2 YYDKDF, per germline (reference sequence).

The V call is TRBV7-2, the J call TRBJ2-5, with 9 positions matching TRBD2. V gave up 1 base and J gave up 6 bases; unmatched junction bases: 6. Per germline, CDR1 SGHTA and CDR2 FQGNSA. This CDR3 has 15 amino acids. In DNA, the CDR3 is TGTGCCAGCAGCTTAGGTGGTAGCGGGGGCCAGACCCAGTACTTC. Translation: CASSLGGSGGQTQYF. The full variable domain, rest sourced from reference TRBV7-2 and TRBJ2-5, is GAGVSQSPSNKVTEKGKDVELRCDPISGHTALYWYRQSLGQGLEFLIYFQGNSAPDKSGLPSDRFSAERTGGSVSTLTIQRTQQEDSAVYLCASSLGGSGGQTQYFGPGTRLLVL.

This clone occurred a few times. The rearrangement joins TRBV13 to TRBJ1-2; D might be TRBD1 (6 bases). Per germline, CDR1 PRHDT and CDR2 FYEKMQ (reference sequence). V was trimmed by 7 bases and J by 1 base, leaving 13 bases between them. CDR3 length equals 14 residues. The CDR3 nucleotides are TGTGCCAGCATGGTAAAGGGGGATAACTATGGCTACACCTTC. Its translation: CASMVKGDNYGYTF.

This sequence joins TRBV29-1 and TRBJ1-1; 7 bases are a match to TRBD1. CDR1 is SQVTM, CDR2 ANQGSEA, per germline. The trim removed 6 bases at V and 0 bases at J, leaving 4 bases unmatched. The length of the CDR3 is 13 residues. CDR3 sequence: CSVATGMNTEAFF. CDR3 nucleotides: TGCAGCGTAGCGACAGGGATGAACACTGAAGCTTTCTTT.

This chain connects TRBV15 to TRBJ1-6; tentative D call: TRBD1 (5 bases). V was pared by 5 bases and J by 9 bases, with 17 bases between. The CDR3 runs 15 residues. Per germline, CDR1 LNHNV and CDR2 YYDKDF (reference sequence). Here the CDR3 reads CATSWRRGESSPLHF. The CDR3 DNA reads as TGTGCCACCAGCTGGAGACGGGGGGAAAGTTCACCCCTCCACTTT.

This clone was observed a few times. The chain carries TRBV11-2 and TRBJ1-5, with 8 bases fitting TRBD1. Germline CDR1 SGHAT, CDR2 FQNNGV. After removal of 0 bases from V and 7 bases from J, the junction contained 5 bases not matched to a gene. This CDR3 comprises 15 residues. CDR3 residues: CASSLEGQGGQPQHF. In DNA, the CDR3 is TGTGCCAGCAGCTTAGAAGGACAGGGAGGACAGCCCCAGCATTTT. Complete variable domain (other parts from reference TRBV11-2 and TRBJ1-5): EAGVAQSPRYKIIEKRQSVAFWCNPISGHATLYWYQQILGQGPKLLIQFQNNGVVDDSQLPKDRFSAERLKGVDSTLKIQPAKLEDSAVYLCASSLEGQGGQPQHFGDGTRLSIL.

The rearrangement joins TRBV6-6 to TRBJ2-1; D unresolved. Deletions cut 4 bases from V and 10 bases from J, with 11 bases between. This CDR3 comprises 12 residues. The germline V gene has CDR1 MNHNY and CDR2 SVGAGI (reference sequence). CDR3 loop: CASSFYPREQFF. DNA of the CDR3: TGTGCCAGCAGTTTCTACCCTAGGGAGCAGTTCTTC.

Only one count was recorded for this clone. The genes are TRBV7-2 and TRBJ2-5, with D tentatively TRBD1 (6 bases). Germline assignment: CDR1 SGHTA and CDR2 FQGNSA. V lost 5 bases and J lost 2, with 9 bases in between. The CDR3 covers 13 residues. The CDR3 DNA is TGTGCCAGCAGCCGGACAGTACAAGAGACCCAGTACTTC. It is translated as CASSRTVQETQYF.

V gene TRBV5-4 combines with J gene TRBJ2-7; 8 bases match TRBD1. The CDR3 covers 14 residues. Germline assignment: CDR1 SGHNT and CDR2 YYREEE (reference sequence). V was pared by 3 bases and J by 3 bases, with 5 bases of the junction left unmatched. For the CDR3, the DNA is TGTGCCAGCAGCTCTATCGACAGGGGCTACGAGCAGTACTTC. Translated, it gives CASSSIDRGYEQYF.

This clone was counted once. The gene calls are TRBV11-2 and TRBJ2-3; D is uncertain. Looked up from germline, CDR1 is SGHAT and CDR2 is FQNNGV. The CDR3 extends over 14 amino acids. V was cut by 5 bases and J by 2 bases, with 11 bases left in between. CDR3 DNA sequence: TGTGCCAGCAGCACAGTCTCCCCCACAGATACGCAGTATTTT. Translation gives CASSTVSPTDTQYF.

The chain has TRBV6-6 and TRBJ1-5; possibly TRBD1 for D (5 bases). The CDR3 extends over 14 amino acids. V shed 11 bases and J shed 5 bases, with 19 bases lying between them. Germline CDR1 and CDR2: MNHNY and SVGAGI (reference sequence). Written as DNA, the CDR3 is TGTGCCGGCTCGAAGGGAGGGACGGATCAGCCCCAGCATTTT. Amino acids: CAGSKGGTDQPQHF.

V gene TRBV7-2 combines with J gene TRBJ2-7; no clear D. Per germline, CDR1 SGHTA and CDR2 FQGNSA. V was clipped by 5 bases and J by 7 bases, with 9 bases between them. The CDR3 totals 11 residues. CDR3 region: CASSPPGEQYF. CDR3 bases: TGTGCCAGCAGCCCCCCAGGAGAGCAGTACTTC. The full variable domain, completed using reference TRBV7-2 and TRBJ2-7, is GAGVSQSPSNKVTEKGKDVELRCDPISGHTALYWYRQSLGQGLEFLIYFQGNSAPDKSGLPSDRFSAERTGGSVSTLTIQRTQQEDSAVYLCASSPPGEQYFGPGTRLTVT.

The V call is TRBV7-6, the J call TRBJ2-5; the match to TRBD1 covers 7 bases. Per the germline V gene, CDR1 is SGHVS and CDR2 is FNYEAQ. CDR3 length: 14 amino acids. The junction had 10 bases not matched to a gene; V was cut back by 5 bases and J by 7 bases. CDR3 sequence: CASSQWTGGGTQYF. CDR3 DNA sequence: TGTGCCAGCAGCCAATGGACAGGAGGTGGGACCCAGTACTTC.

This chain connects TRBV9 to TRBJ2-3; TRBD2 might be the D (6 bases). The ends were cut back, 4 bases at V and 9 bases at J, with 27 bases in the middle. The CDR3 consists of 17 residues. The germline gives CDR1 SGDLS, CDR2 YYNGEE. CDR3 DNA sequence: TGTGCCAGCAGCCTAGAACTGGACCCTGGGAGGTCCGGGACGCAGTATTTT. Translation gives CASSLELDPGRSGTQYF.

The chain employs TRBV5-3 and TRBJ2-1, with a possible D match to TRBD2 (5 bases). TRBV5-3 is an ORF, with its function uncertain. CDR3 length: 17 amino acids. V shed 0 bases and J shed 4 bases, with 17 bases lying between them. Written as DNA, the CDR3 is TGTGCCAGAAGCTTGGTATCTGGTGGGAGTTCTTACAATGAGCAGTTCTTC. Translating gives CARSLVSGGSSYNEQFF.

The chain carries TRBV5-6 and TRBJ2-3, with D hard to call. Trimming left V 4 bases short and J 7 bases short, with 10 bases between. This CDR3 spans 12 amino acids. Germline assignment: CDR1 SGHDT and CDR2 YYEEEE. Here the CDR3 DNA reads TGTGCCAGCAGCGAGCTACGTTATACGCAGTATTTT. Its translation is CASSELRYTQYF.

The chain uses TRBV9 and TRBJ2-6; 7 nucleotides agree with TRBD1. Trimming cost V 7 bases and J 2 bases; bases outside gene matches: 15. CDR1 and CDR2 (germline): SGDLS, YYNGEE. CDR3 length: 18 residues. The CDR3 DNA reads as TGTGCCAGCGGAGGACAGGCTCTTAGGGGGACTGGGGCCAACGTCCTGACTTTC. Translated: CASGGQALRGTGANVLTF. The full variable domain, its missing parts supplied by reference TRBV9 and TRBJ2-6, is DSGVTQTPKHLITATGQRVTLRCSPRSGDLSVYWYQQSLDQGLQFLIQYYNGEERAKGNILERFSAQQFPDLHSELNLSSLELGDSALYFCASGGQALRGTGANVLTFGAGSRLTVL.

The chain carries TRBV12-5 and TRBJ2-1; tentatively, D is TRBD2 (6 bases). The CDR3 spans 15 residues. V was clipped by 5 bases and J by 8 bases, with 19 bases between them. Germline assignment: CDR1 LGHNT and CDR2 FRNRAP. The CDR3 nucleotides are TGTGCTAGTGGTCGGGCGGGACTTGGTTTCGATGAGCAGTTCTTC. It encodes CASGRAGLGFDEQFF.

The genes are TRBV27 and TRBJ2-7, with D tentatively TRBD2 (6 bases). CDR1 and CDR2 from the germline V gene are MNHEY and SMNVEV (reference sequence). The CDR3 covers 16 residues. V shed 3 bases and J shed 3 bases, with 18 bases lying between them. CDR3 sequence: CASSLGPIGLIYEQYF. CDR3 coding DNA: TGTGCCAGCAGTTTGGGCCCGATTGGACTAATCTACGAGCAGTACTTC.

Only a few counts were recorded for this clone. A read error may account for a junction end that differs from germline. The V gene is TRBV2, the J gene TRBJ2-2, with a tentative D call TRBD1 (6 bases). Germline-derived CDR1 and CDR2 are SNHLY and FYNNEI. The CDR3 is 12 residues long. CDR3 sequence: CASSDLKDSLTF. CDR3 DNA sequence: TGTGCCAGCAGTGATCTGAAGGACAGCCTTACTTTT.